The 14 T cell receptor beta chains below come from one sample, sequenced in a study of T cell responses to AZD1222 COVID-19 vaccine. Profiled with immunoSEQ multiplex PCR; TCRdb holds only in-frame clones, not every one. The repertoire holds roughly 100,000 clones, with around 76% as singletons. This specimen was peripheral blood, taken on day 0 of AZD1222 vaccination. These receptors were taken from an adult in good health.

This chain links TRBV6-5 with TRBJ2-7; D may be TRBD2 (5 bases). Germline lookup yields CDR1 MNHEY and CDR2 SVGAGI. V lost 7 bases to trimming and J lost 1 base, with 17 bases between them. The CDR3 is 15 amino acids. Here the CDR3 DNA reads TGTGCCAGCAAAGGTTCACACGGAGGATCCTACGAGCAGTACTTC. It yields the protein CASKGSHGGSYEQYF.

The chain joins TRBV6-5 to TRBJ1-2, with a tentative D call TRBD1 (5 bases). CDR3 size: 12 residues. Trimming took off 8 bases at V and 8 bases at J, with 15 bases between the two ends. In germline, CDR1 is MNHEY, CDR2 SVGAGI. The CDR3 DNA reads TGTGCCAGCGACGGCAGGGAGAGAGGCTACACCTTC. This encodes CASDGRERGYTF.

The chain combines TRBV19 with TRBJ1-6; D not certain. This CDR3 comprises 17 residues. The germline V and J ends were trimmed by 0 bases and 8 bases, with 17 bases remaining between them. Germline CDR1 LNHDA, CDR2 SQIVND (reference sequence). In DNA, the CDR3 is TGTGCCAGTAGTATAGATAACAGCCCCACAACGCATTCACCCCTCCACTTT. Protein: CASSIDNSPTTHSPLHF. The complete variable domain, with remaining parts taken from reference TRBV19 and TRBJ1-6, reads DGGITQSPKYLFRKEGQNVTLSCEQNLNHDAMYWYRQDPGQGLRLIYYSQIVNDFQKGDIAEGYSVSREKKESFPLTVTSAQKNPTAFYLCASSIDNSPTTHSPLHFGNGTRLTVT.

CDR3 amino acids: CASSHTGVAFF. For the CDR3, the DNA is TGCGCCAGCAGCCATACAGGGGTGGCTTTCTTT. The chain couples TRBV5-1 to TRBJ1-1; 7 bases are shared with TRBD1. V gave up 4 bases and J gave up 11 bases; unmatched junction bases: 5. There are 11 residues in the CDR3. Per germline, CDR1 SGHRS and CDR2 YFSETQ.

The rearrangement links TRBV19 to TRBJ1-5, with D possibly being TRBD1 (6 bases). CDR3 length: 16 residues. V lost 0 bases to trimming and J lost 4 bases, with 13 bases between them. Germline-derived CDR1 and CDR2 are LNHDA and SQIVND (reference sequence). The CDR3, as DNA: TGTGCCAGTAGTATAGATTCTAGGACAGAAAATCAGCCCCAGCATTTT. Encoded protein: CASSIDSRTENQPQHF.

The J gene is TRBJ1-2, the V gene TRBV19; D gene uncertain. V lost 7 bases, J lost 2 bases, and 14 bases lay in between. Germline V gene data show CDR1 as LNHDA and CDR2 as SQIVND (reference sequence). The CDR3 is 14 amino acids. CDR3 nucleotides: TGTGCCAGTACTCCCGGCCGGAAAAACTATGGCTACACCTTC. Amino acids: CASTPGRKNYGYTF.

This chain joins TRBV19 and TRBJ1-5; D may be TRBD1 (6 bases). Germline V gene data show CDR1 as LNHDA and CDR2 as SQIVND (reference sequence). Trimming shortened V by 5 bases and J by 6 bases, and 17 bases separated the two germline ends. CDR3 length: 15 amino acids. The CDR3 DNA follows: TGTGCCAGTAGTCCAAGCCCCGACAGGAGTCAGCCCCAGCATTTT. Residues: CASSPSPDRSQPQHF.

Worth noting for this clone: Distinct nucleotide sequences in the sample also encode this CDR3. The DNA for the CDR3 is TGCGCCAGCAGCTTGGCCGGGGATAACTATGGCTACACCTTC. It translates to CASSLAGDNYGYTF. The V and J genes are TRBV5-1 and TRBJ1-2; D gene uncertain. CDR3 length: 14 residues. V lost 0 bases and J 1 base, leaving 7 bases between the germline ends. From germline, CDR1 is SGHRS and CDR2 YFSETQ.

J is TRBJ1-2 and V is TRBV7-2, with TRBD1 identical over 7 bases. V gave up 5 bases and J gave up 3 bases; unmatched junction bases: 15. Looked up from germline, CDR1 is SGHTA and CDR2 is FQGNSA. The CDR3 loop spans 17 amino acids. CDR3 amino acids: CASSPLPDRASYYGYTF. CDR3 in DNA: TGTGCCAGCAGCCCCCTGCCCGACAGGGCCAGCTACTATGGCTACACCTTC.

The gene calls are TRBV30 and TRBJ1-3, with D unresolved. V was cut by 1 base and J by 4 bases, with 17 bases left in between. CDR1 and CDR2 from the germline V gene are GTSNPN and SVGIG (reference sequence). The CDR3 contains 16 residues. The CDR3 loop is CAWSAFNSAAGNTIYF. In DNA, the CDR3 is TGTGCCTGGAGTGCCTTTAATTCGGCAGCCGGAAACACCATATATTTT. Looking up the rest from reference TRBV30 and TRBJ1-3 gives the full variable domain: SQTIHQWPATLVQPVGSPLSLECTVEGTSNPNLYWYRQAAGRGLQLLFYSVGIGQISSEVPQNLSASRPQDRQFILSSKKLLLSDSGFYLCAWSAFNSAAGNTIYFGEGSWLTVV.

The V call is TRBV19, the J call TRBJ1-2; D is possibly TRBD1 (6 bases). The CDR3 spans 15 residues. Germline values: CDR1 LNHDA, CDR2 SQIVND (reference sequence). V was cut by 3 bases and J by 0 bases, with 11 bases left in between. DNA for the CDR3: TGTGCCAGTAGTATCCAAGGGGGACCTAACTATGGCTACACCTTC. Translated, it gives CASSIQGGPNYGYTF.

V and J are TRBV7-2 and TRBJ2-1; D gene ambiguous. This CDR3 comprises 14 residues. Per germline, CDR1 SGHTA and CDR2 FQGNSA. Trimming shortened V by 8 bases and J by 4 bases, and 15 bases separated the two germline ends. The CDR3 here is CASSQTTEYNEQFF. For the CDR3, the DNA is TGTGCCAGCTCTCAAACGACGGAATACAATGAGCAGTTCTTC.

The genes are TRBV6-5 and TRBJ1-5; the D is unclear. Germline V gene data show CDR1 as MNHEY and CDR2 as SVGAGI. The V and J ends lost 2 bases and 5 bases respectively, with 7 bases between them. The CDR3 extends over 13 amino acids. The CDR3 is CASSYKTDQPQHF. DNA for the CDR3: TGTGCCAGCAGTTACAAGACGGATCAGCCCCAGCATTTT.

The chain recombines TRBV11-2 with TRBJ1-1, with no clear D. The V and J ends lost 3 bases and 4 bases respectively, with 12 bases between them. The length of the CDR3 is 14 residues. Germline V gene lookup returns CDR1 SGHAT and CDR2 FQNNGV. The CDR3 is CASSFLRATTEAFF. The CDR3 DNA reads TGTGCCAGCAGCTTTCTGCGAGCTACCACTGAAGCTTTCTTT.